Each of the 31 T cell receptor beta chains below was sequenced from the same sample in a study of blood T cell repertoires in COVID-19. Using immunoSEQ multiplex PCR, the repertoire was profiled, and TCRdb retains in-frame clones only, with some absent. The table shows 250,000 or so clones, with around 84% occurring only once. Sequenced sample: PBMCs or T cells enriched from blood (not recorded which). Receptor source: a woman in her 50s who had been exposed to COVID-19.

CDR3: CASSLGVTGYSGANVLTF. In DNA, the CDR3 is TGTGCCAGCAGCTTAGGAGTGACAGGGTACTCTGGGGCCAACGTCCTGACTTTC. V gene TRBV13 combines with J gene TRBJ2-6, with 7 bases aligning to TRBD1. CDR1 PRHDT and CDR2 FYEKMQ come from the germline V gene (reference sequence). This CDR3 region has 18 residues. V gave up 0 bases and J gave up 0 bases; unmatched junction bases: 5.

The chain employs TRBV10-3 and TRBJ1-2, with TRBD1 matching over 7 bases. The CDR3 runs to 13 residues. Germline CDR1 is ENHRY and CDR2 is SYGVKD. After removal of 3 bases from V and 8 bases from J, the junction contained 6 bases not matched to a gene. CDR3 DNA: TGTGCCATCAGTGACTACAGGGGTGACGGCTACACCTTC. Translating gives CAISDYRGDGYTF.

The chain has TRBV11-2 and TRBJ1-1; TRBD1 might be the D (6 bases). V lost 4 bases and J 5 bases, leaving 11 bases between the germline ends. Germline V gene sequence: CDR1 SGHAT, CDR2 FQNNGV. CDR3 length: 13 amino acids. The CDR3 loop is CASSSYRATEAFF. The CDR3 DNA reads TGTGCCAGCAGCTCGTACAGGGCGACTGAAGCTTTCTTT.

The chain combines TRBV24-1 with TRBJ2-1, with TRBD1 matching over 7 bases. Germline CDR1 KGHDR, CDR2 SFDVKD. The V segment lost 2 bases and the J segment 15 bases; nucleotides outside the gene matches: 6. The CDR3 runs 12 residues. Here the CDR3 reads CATSDYGQVTFF. The CDR3 region has the DNA TGTGCCACCAGTGATTACGGACAGGTAACGTTCTTC.

This rearrangement joins TRBV12-3 or TRBV12-4 to TRBJ1-1; the D is unclear. V lost 3 bases and J 5 bases, leaving 7 bases between the germline ends. This CDR3 region has 12 residues. DNA for the CDR3: TGTGCCAGCAGTTTTGTCAGGACTGAAGCTTTCTTT. Translation: CASSFVRTEAFF.

The chain links TRBV2 to TRBJ1-3; the D is unclear. This CDR3 is built from 13 residues. Germline CDR1 reads SNHLY; CDR2 reads FYNNEI. V dropped 5 bases and J dropped 0 bases, with 5 bases sitting between them. CDR3 nucleotide sequence: TGTGCCAGCAGTCCCGTCTCTGGAAACACCATATATTTT. The encoded protein is CASSPVSGNTIYF.

V is TRBV12-3 or TRBV12-4 and J is TRBJ2-1; D remains unclear. This CDR3 spans 13 amino acids. V was cut by 8 bases and J by 0 bases, with 8 bases left in between. The chain's CDR3 is CASCLSSYNEQFF. CDR3 bases: TGTGCCAGCTGCCTTAGCTCCTACAATGAGCAGTTCTTC.

The chain combines TRBV4-2 with TRBJ2-3; 9 bases line up with TRBD2. Germline CDR1 LGHNA, CDR2 YNFKEQ. The CDR3 totals 18 residues. The V and J ends lost 4 bases and 2 bases, in that order; junction bases with no gene match: 13. The CDR3 protein is CASSRQGGGALNTDTQYF. CDR3 nucleotides: TGTGCCAGCAGCCGACAGGGCGGGGGGGCACTTAACACAGATACGCAGTATTTT.

The rearrangement links TRBV18 to TRBJ1-6; D gene uncertain. The germline V and J ends were trimmed by 3 bases and 14 bases, with 11 bases remaining between them. This CDR3 spans 12 amino acids. Germline CDR1 is KGHSH and CDR2 is LQKENI. CDR3 loop: CASSPKEGTLHF. The CDR3 coding sequence is TGTGCCAGCTCACCTAAGGAGGGCACCCTCCACTTT.

This clone was detected once. This chain uses TRBV30 with TRBJ1-2, with TRBD1 as a possible D gene (5 bases). The CDR3 consists of 15 residues. Germline V lookup: CDR1 GTSNPN, CDR2 SVGIG (reference sequence). Between the trimmed V and J ends, which lost 0 bases and 8 bases, there was a span of 19 bases. CDR3 region: CAWSVLGTLKRGYTF. The CDR3 nucleotides are TGTGCCTGGAGTGTACTTGGGACTCTAAAGCGGGGCTACACCTTC.

The rearrangement links TRBV11-2 to TRBJ2-7; 9 bases match TRBD1. The trim removed 10 bases at V and 7 bases at J, leaving 14 bases unmatched. The CDR3 covers 14 residues. Germline CDR1 SGHAT, CDR2 FQNNGV. CDR3 amino acids: CATGTRDRVWEQYF. Written as DNA, the CDR3 is TGTGCCACTGGCACCAGGGACAGGGTTTGGGAGCAGTACTTC.

The table lists this clone with a count of one. The rearrangement uses TRBV7-9 and TRBJ1-3; D remains ambiguous. Germline CDR1 SEHNR, CDR2 FQNEAQ (reference sequence). The length of the CDR3 is 15 residues. Trimming removed 0 bases at V and 4 bases at J, with 10 bases between. CDR3 DNA: TGTGCCAGCAGCTTAGCGCACGGAGTCGGAAACACCATATATTTT. Translation gives CASSLAHGVGNTIYF.

This clone was seen only a few times. CDR3 DNA sequence: TGTGCCTGTCGGACAGGGGAAAGCTCCTATAATTCACCCCTCCACTTT. Protein product: CACRTGESSYNSPLHF. The chain employs TRBV30 and TRBJ1-6, with 9 positions matching TRBD1. V shed 6 bases, J shed 0 bases, and the junction held 6 bases outside the gene matches. Germline loops: CDR1 GTSNPN, CDR2 SVGIG (reference sequence). CDR3 size: 16 residues.

The chain employs TRBV19 and TRBJ1-1; 9 bases map to TRBD1. Trimming cost V 5 bases and J 4 bases; bases outside gene matches: 8. Germline CDR1 is LNHDA and CDR2 is SQIVND (reference sequence). The CDR3 has 15 residues. In DNA, the CDR3 is TGTGCCAGTAGTCTCGAAACGACAGGGGGCACTGAAGCTTTCTTT. Amino acids: CASSLETTGGTEAFF.

The chain links TRBV11-2 to TRBJ1-3; no reliable D call. Germline CDR1 reads SGHAT; CDR2 reads FQNNGV. The CDR3 length is 16 residues. Trimming shortened V by 5 bases and J by 0 bases, and 14 bases separated the two germline ends. This chain's CDR3 is CASSLGSRSSGNTIYF. Written as DNA, the CDR3 is TGTGCCAGCAGCCTCGGGTCTCGCAGCTCTGGAAACACCATATATTTT.

V is TRBV2 and J is TRBJ2-1; D is undetermined. Per germline, CDR1 SNHLY and CDR2 FYNNEI. The CDR3 sequence is 11 residues long. The V and J ends lost 2 bases and 10 bases respectively, with 6 bases between them. The CDR3 loop is CASSELAEQFF. In DNA, the CDR3 is TGTGCCAGCAGTGAACTCGCGGAGCAGTTCTTC.

The V and J genes are TRBV19 and TRBJ1-1; D is unclear. The CDR3 sequence is 13 residues long. Germline V gene sequence: CDR1 LNHDA, CDR2 SQIVND (reference sequence). Trimming took off 1 base at V and 3 bases at J, with 6 bases between the two ends. CDR3 amino acids: CASSIVVDTEAFF. In DNA form, the CDR3 reads TGTGCCAGTAGTATAGTAGTGGACACTGAAGCTTTCTTT.

The chain carries TRBV28 and TRBJ1-2; D not certain. Germline V gives CDR1 MDHEN, CDR2 SYDVKM. V dropped 6 bases and J dropped 3 bases, with 17 bases sitting between them. The CDR3 extends over 15 amino acids. The CDR3 here is CASRLTGILDYGYTF. The CDR3 DNA is TGTGCCAGCAGGCTTACCGGGATCTTAGACTATGGCTACACCTTC.

The chain uses TRBV11-2 and TRBJ2-3, with TRBD1 matching 8 bases. V gave up 4 bases and J gave up 1 base; unmatched junction bases: 4. The CDR3 is made up of 15 amino acids. Germline assignment: CDR1 SGHAT and CDR2 FQNNGV. As DNA, the CDR3 is TGTGCCAGCAGCTCCGGACAGGGAGGCACAGATACGCAGTATTTT. Its protein product is CASSSGQGGTDTQYF.

The chain combines TRBV6-2 or TRBV6-3 with TRBJ2-5, with 8 bases identical to TRBD2. The CDR3 contains 16 residues. Germline lookup yields CDR1 MNHEY and CDR2 SVGEGT. The trim removed 2 bases at V and 3 bases at J, leaving 8 bases unmatched. The CDR3 reads CASSYPHVAGKETQYF. The CDR3 DNA is TGTGCCAGCAGTTACCCCCATGTAGCGGGGAAAGAGACCCAGTACTTC.

V and J are TRBV5-4 and TRBJ1-4; 10 nucleotides agree with TRBD1. The CDR3 has 15 amino acids. Germline CDR1 reads SGHNT; CDR2 reads YYREEE (reference sequence). The V segment lost 3 bases and the J segment 7 bases; nucleotides outside the gene matches: 6. The CDR3 nucleotides read TGTGCCAGCAGCTCCCGCGGGACAGGGGTTGAAAAACTGTTTTTT. Translating gives CASSSRGTGVEKLFF.

The chain recombines TRBV10-3 with TRBJ1-3, with 8 bases identical to TRBD1. Per the germline V gene, CDR1 is ENHRY and CDR2 is SYGVKD. The CDR3 has 20 residues. The V segment lost 0 bases and the J segment 1 base; nucleotides outside the gene matches: 14. The CDR3 DNA follows: TGTGCCATCAGTGAGTCGATTTTTGGACAGGGCCCCATGTCTGGAAACACCATATATTTT. Protein sequence: CAISESIFGQGPMSGNTIYF.

The chain employs TRBV9 and TRBJ2-1, with 10 positions matching TRBD1. Germline V gene sequence: CDR1 SGDLS, CDR2 YYNGEE. CDR3 size: 14 residues. V was pared by 7 bases and J by 6 bases, with 7 bases of the junction left unmatched. CDR3 nucleotides: TGTGCCAGCGGAAGACAGGGGGCGTCCAATGAGCAGTTCTTC. Translated, it gives CASGRQGASNEQFF.

The rearrangement links TRBV21-1 to TRBJ1-5; the table's D gene call, TRBD1, was not cross checked with the DNA. TRBV21-1 is marked as a pseudogene. The CDR3 totals 15 residues. The CDR3 bases are TGTGCCAGCAGCATTTGGACAACACCTAATCAGCCCCAGCATTTT. Translation gives CASSIWTTPNQPQHF.

This clone was detected only once. V usage is TRBV2 and J usage is TRBJ2-6; D unclear. Germline V lookup: CDR1 SNHLY, CDR2 FYNNEI. This CDR3 region has 15 residues. V lost 3 bases, J lost 0 bases, and 6 bases lay in between. The chain's CDR3 is CASSDSHSGANVLTF. The CDR3 DNA reads TGTGCCAGCAGTGATTCCCACTCTGGGGCCAACGTCCTGACTTTC.

With respect to this clone: The sample has other DNA sequences that encode this CDR3 too. The chain links TRBV18 to TRBJ1-1, with TRBD1 as a possible D gene (6 bases). V lost 6 bases to trimming and J lost 3 bases, with 14 bases between them. The germline V gene encodes CDR1 KGHSH and CDR2 LQKENI. The CDR3 is 14 amino acids. In DNA form, the CDR3 reads TGTGCCAGCTCGCCGGCGGGGGCGGACACTGAAGCTTTCTTT. Amino acids: CASSPAGADTEAFF. Based on the CDR3 plus reference TRBV18 and TRBJ1-1, the full variable domain is NAGVMQNPRHLVRRRGQEARLRCSPMKGHSHVYWYRQLPEEGLKFMVYLQKENIIDESGMPKERFSAEFPKEGPSILRIQQVVRGDSAAYFCASSPAGADTEAFFGQGTRLTVV.

This chain joins TRBV7-2 and TRBJ1-1, with 7 bases aligning to TRBD1. The CDR3 runs to 14 residues. The germline V gene encodes CDR1 SGHTA and CDR2 FQGNSA. Trimming removed 2 bases from V and 1 base from J; junction bases left unmatched: 1. The chain's CDR3 is CASSLHRGNTEAFF. CDR3 DNA: TGTGCCAGCAGCTTACACAGGGGGAACACTGAAGCTTTCTTT.

V usage is TRBV27 and J usage is TRBJ1-2; 9 bases align to TRBD1. The CDR3 runs 17 residues. The germline V gene has CDR1 MNHEY and CDR2 SMNVEV (reference sequence). V was clipped by 0 bases and J by 2 bases; unmatched bases: 7. Here the CDR3 DNA reads TGTGCCAGCAGTTTATCTACCCCGGGACAGGGCAACTATGGCTACACCTTC. Protein: CASSLSTPGQGNYGYTF.

The genes are TRBV21-1 and TRBJ1-2; TRBD1, the table's D call, was not compared with the DNA. TRBV21-1 is tagged as a pseudogene. This CDR3 has 14 residues. The CDR3 region is CASSMSDRHYGYTF. The CDR3 DNA reads as TGTGCCAGCAGCATGTCGGACAGGCACTATGGCTACACCTTC.

This clone was picked up a small number of times. This chain uses TRBV4-3 with TRBJ1-1; D is undetermined. V lost 4 bases, J lost 1 base, and 7 bases lay in between. This CDR3 has 13 amino acids. From germline, CDR1 is LGHNA and CDR2 YSLEER. In nucleotides, the CDR3 is TGCGCCAGCAGCCGTGCAGGGAACACTGAAGCTTTCTTT. Encoded protein: CASSRAGNTEAFF.

V usage is TRBV5-1 and J usage is TRBJ2-5; no reliable D call. This CDR3 is built from 16 residues. Germline loops: CDR1 SGHRS, CDR2 YFSETQ. The V end was cut by 2 bases, the J end by 0 bases, with 14 bases between. This CDR3 is CASSLSGFADQETQYF. In DNA form, the CDR3 reads TGCGCCAGCAGCTTAAGTGGCTTTGCGGACCAAGAGACCCAGTACTTC.